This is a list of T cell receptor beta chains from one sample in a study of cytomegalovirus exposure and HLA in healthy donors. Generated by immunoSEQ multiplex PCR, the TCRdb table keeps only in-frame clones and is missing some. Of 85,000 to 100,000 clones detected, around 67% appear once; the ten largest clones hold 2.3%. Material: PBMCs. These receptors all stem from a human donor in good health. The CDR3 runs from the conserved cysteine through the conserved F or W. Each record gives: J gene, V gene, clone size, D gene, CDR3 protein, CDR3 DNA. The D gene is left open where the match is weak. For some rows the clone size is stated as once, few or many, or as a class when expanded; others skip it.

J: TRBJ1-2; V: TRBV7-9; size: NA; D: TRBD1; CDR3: CASRTEGAGGYTF; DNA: TGTGCCAGCAGAACCGAGGGGGCCGGTGGCTACACCTTC
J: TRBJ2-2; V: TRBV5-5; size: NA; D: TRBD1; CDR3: CASSFGQGYTGELFF; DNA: TGTGCCAGCAGCTTTGGACAGGGGTACACCGGGGAGCTGTTTTTT
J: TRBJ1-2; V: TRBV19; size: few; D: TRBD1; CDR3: CASSVTGDDYGYTF; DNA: TGTGCCAGTAGTGTAACAGGGGATGACTATGGCTACACCTTC
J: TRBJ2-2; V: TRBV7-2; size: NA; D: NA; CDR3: CASSRVLAATGELFF; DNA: TGTGCCAGCAGTAGAGTTCTAGCAGCCACCGGGGAGCTGTTTTTT
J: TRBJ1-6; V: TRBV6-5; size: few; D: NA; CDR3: CASSYRPGESPLHF; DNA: TGTGCCAGCAGTTACCGCCCGGGAGAATCACCCCTCCACTTT
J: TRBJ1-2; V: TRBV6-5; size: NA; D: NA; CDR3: CASRPSQGIGYTF; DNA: TGTGCCAGCAGGCCTTCACAGGGAATAGGCTACACCTTC
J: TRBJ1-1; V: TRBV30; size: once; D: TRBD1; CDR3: CAYHRDRGMNTEAFF; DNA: TGTGCCTACCACCGGGACAGGGGCATGAACACTGAAGCTTTCTTT
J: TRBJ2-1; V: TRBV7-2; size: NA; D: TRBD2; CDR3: CASSLIGLAGENEQFF; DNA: TGTGCCAGCAGCTTAATAGGTCTAGCGGGGGAAAATGAGCAGTTCTTC
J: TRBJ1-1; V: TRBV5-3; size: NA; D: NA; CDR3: CARSEVVTGNTEAFF; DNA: TGTGCCAGAAGCGAGGTTGTGACAGGGAACACTGAAGCTTTCTTT
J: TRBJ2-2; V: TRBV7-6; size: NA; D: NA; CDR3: CASSLGTAGIGGELFF; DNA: TGTGCCAGCAGCTTAGGGACGGCGGGAATTGGGGGGGAGCTGTTTTTT
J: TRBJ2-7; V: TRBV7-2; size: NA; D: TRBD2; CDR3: CASSLDWTSGYEQYF; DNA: TGTGCCAGCAGCTTAGACTGGACTAGCGGCTACGAGCAGTACTTC
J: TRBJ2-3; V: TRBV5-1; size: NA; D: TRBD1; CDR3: CASSLTTGQATDTQYF; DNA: TGCGCCAGCAGCTTGACAACGGGACAGGCCACAGATACGCAGTATTTT
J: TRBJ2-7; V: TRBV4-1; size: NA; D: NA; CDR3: CASSQVTNRATYEQYF; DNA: TGCGCCAGCAGCCAAGTTACCAACAGGGCCACCTACGAGCAGTACTTC
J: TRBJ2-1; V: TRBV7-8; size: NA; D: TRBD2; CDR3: CASSSSGLAGGSEQFF; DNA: TGTGCCAGCAGCTCCTCGGGACTAGCGGGGGGCAGCGAGCAGTTCTTC
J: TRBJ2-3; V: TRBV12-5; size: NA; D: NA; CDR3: CASGFGSTDTQYF; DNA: TGTGCTAGTGGTTTCGGTAGCACAGATACGCAGTATTTT
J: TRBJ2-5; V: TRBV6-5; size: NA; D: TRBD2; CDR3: CASSWTSRQETQYF; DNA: TGTGCCAGCAGCTGGACTAGTCGGCAAGAGACCCAGTACTTC
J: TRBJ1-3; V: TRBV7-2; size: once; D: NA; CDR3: CASSLDSGSGNTIYF; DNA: TGTGCCAGCAGCTTAGATTCCGGTTCCGGAAACACCATATATTTT
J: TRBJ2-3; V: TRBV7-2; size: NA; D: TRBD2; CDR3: CASSLELAGVFYF; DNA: TGTGCCAGCAGCTTAGAACTAGCGGGGGTTTTTTATTTT
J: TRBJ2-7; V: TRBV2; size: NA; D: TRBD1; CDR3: CASRPPGQGGAEQYF; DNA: TGTGCCAGCAGGCCACCGGGACAGGGGGGGGCCGAGCAGTACTTC
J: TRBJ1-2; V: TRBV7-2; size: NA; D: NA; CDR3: CASSLDRKYGYTF; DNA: TGTGCCAGCAGCTTAGACAGGAAATATGGCTACACCTTC
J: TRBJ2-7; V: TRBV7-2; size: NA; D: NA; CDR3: CASSQRWGEDYEQYF; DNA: TGTGCCAGCAGCCAAAGATGGGGGGAGGACTACGAGCAGTACTTC
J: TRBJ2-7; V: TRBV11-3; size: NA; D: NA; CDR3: CASSRGLSHSYEQYF; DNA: TGTGCCAGCAGCAGAGGGCTCTCCCACTCCTACGAGCAGTACTTC
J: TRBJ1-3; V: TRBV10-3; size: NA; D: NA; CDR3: CAISVKGDSGNTIYF; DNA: TGTGCCATCAGTGTTAAAGGGGACTCTGGAAACACCATATATTTT
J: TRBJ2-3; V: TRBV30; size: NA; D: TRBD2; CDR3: CAWSVWAGGTDTQYF; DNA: TGTGCCTGGAGTGTTTGGGCGGGGGGTACAGATACGCAGTATTTT
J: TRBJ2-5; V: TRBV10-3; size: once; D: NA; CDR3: CAISEPQVGQETQYF; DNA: TGTGCCATCAGTGAGCCCCAGGTCGGCCAAGAGACCCAGTACTTC
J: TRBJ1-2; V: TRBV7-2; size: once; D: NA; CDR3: CASSSIRTGNYGYTF; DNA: TGTGCCAGCAGCTCGATACGGACGGGAAACTATGGCTACACCTTC
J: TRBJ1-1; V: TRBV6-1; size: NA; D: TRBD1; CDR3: CASSFRDRGYTEAFF; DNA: TGTGCCAGCAGTTTCCGGGACAGGGGGTACACTGAAGCTTTCTTT
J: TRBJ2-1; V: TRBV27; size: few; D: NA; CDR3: CASINGGGGSYNEQFF; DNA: TGTGCCAGCATTAATGGCGGGGGCGGATCCTACAATGAGCAGTTCTTC
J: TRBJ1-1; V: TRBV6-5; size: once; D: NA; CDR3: CASSYRQTNTEAFF; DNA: TGCGCCAGCAGTTACAGACAGACGAACACTGAAGCTTTCTTT
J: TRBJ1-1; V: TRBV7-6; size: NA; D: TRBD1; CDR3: CASSFGTGEVMNTEAFF; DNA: TGTGCCAGCAGCTTTGGGACAGGGGAGGTCATGAACACTGAAGCTTTCTTT
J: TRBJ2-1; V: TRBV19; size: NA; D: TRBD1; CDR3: CASSVATLTGTGGGYTYNEQFF; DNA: TGTGCCAGTAGTGTGGCCACCTTAACCGGGACAGGGGGGGGTTACACATACAATGAGCAGTTCTTC
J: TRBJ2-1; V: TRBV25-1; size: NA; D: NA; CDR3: CASSEYAGYEQFF; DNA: TGTGCCAGCAGTGAATATGCGGGTTACGAGCAGTTCTTC
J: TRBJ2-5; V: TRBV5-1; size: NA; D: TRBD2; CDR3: CASSLAPSGMGETQYF; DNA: TGCGCCAGCAGCTTGGCCCCTAGCGGGATGGGAGAGACCCAGTACTTC
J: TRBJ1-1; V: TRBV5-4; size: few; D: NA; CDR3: CASSLGPGEAFF; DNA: TGTGCCAGCAGCTTGGGCCCGGGAGAAGCTTTCTTT
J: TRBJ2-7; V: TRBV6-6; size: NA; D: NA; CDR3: CASRKGGASTYEQYF; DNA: TGTGCCAGCAGAAAGGGGGGGGCGTCGACCTACGAGCAGTACTTC
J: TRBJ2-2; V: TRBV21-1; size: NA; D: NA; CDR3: CASSNIGTGGYTGELFF; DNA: TGTGCCAGCAGCAATATTGGGACAGGGGGCTACACCGGGGAGCTGTTTTTT
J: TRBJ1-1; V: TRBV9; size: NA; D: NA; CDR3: CASSATGNTEAFF; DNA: TGTGCCAGCAGCGCGACTGGGAACACTGAAGCTTTCTTT
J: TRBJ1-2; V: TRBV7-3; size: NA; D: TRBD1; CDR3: CASSETTGFGYTF; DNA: TGTGCCAGCAGCGAGACGACAGGGTTTGGCTACACCTTC
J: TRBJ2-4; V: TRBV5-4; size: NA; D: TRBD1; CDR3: CASSKDRGRDIQYF; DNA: TGTGCCAGCAGCAAGGACAGGGGGCGCGACATTCAGTACTTC
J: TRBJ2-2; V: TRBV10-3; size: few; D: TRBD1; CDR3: CAISKGQGGNTGELFF; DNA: TGTGCCATCAGCAAGGGACAGGGTGGGAACACCGGGGAGCTGTTTTTT
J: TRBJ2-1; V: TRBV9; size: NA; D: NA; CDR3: CASSAAGYYQEEQFF; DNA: TGTGCCAGCAGCGCCGCGGGCTACTACCAGGAGGAGCAGTTCTTC
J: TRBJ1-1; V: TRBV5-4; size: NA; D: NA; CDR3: CASSLAVNTEAFF; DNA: TGTGCCAGCAGCTTGGCAGTGAACACTGAAGCTTTCTTT
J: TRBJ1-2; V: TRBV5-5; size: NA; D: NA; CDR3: CASSSTDSGYGYTF; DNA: TGTGCCAGCAGCTCCACGGACAGCGGCTATGGCTACACCTTC
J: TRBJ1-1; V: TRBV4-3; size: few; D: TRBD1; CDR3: CASRLGQGATNTEAFF; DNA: TGCGCCAGCAGACTCGGACAGGGGGCGACGAACACTGAAGCTTTCTTT
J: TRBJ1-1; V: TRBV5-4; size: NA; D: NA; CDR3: CASSTTQVKNTEAFF; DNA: TGTGCCAGCAGCACAACACAGGTAAAGAACACTGAAGCTTTCTTT
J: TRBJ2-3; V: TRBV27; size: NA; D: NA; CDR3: CASRSPGLLSTDTQYF; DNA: TGTGCCAGCAGATCTCCGGGACTCCTGAGCACAGATACGCAGTATTTT
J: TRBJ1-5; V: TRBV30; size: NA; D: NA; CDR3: CAWSVRGNQPQHF; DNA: TGTGCCTGGAGTGTCAGGGGCAATCAGCCCCAGCATTTT
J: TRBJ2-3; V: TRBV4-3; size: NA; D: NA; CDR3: CASSHRQGTDTQYF; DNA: TGCGCCAGCAGCCACCGACAGGGCACAGATACGCAGTATTTT
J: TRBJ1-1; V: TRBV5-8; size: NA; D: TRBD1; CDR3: CASSVRTGDTEAFF; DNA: TGTGCCAGCAGCGTTCGGACAGGGGACACTGAAGCTTTCTTT
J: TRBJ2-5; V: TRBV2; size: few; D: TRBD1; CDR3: CASVTTGVKTQYF; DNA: TGTGCCAGTGTAACGACAGGGGTAAAGACCCAGTACTTC
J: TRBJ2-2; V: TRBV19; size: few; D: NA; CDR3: CASSIQVGSGELFF; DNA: TGTGCCAGTAGTATTCAGGTCGGATCCGGGGAGCTGTTTTTT
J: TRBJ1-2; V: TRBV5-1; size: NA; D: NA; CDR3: CASSLARESNYGYTF; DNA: TGCGCCAGCAGCTTGGCCCGAGAAAGCAACTATGGCTACACCTTC
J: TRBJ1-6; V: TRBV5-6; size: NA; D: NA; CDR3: CASARRWGDNSPLHF; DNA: TGTGCCAGTGCACGCCGGTGGGGGGATAATTCACCCCTCCACTTT
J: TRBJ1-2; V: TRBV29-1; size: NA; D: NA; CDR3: CSVTPTGNYGYTF; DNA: TGCAGCGTGACTCCGACAGGCAACTATGGCTACACCTTC
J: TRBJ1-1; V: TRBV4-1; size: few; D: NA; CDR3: CASSQAPGQNTEAFF; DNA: TGCGCCAGCAGCCAAGCTCCGGGACAAAACACTGAAGCTTTCTTT
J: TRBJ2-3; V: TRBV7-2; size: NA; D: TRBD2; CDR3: CASGGVGADTQYF; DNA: TGTGCCAGCGGGGGGGTTGGGGCAGATACGCAGTATTTT
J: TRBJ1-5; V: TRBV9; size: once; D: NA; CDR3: CASSVGQGWEPQHF; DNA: TGTGCCAGCAGCGTAGGGCAGGGGTGGGAGCCCCAGCATTTT
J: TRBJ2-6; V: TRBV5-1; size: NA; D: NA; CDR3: CASSLVGRLYSGANVLTF; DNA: TGCGCCAGCAGCTTGGTCGGCAGGCTATACTCTGGGGCCAACGTCCTGACTTTC
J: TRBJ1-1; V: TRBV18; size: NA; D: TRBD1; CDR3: CASSQAGTGTEAFF; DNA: TGTGCCAGCTCACAGGCCGGGACAGGGACTGAAGCTTTCTTT